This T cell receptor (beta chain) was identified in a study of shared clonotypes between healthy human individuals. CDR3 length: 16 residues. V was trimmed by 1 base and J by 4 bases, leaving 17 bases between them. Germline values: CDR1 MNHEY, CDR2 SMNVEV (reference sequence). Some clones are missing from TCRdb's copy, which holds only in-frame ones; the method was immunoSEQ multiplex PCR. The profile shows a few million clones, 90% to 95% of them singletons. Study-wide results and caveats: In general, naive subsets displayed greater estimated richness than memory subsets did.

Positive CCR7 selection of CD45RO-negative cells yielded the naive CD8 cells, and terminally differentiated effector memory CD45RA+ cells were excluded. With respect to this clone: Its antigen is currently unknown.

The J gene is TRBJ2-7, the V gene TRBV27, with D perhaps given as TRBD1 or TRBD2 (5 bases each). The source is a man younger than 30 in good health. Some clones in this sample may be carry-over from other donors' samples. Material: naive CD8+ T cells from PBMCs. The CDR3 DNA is TGTGCCAGCAGTTTATATCAAGAGGGGCCCAGATACGAGCAGTACTTC. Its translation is CASSLYQEGPRYEQYF.